Detailed here is one T cell receptor beta chain. Some clones are missing from TCRdb's copy, which holds only in-frame ones; the method was immunoSEQ multiplex PCR. Seen here are 350,000 to 450,000 clones, roughly 90% observed once, and the top ten hold roughly 7.1%. There are 14 residues in the CDR3. The V segment lost 6 bases and the J segment 14 bases; nucleotides outside the gene matches: 15. Looked up from germline, CDR1 is SGHTA and CDR2 is FQGTGA. These data originate in a study of blood T cell repertoires in COVID-19. Input material: peripheral blood. The TCR was taken from a woman aged 55-69 years with COVID-19, enrolled during active disease. The chain employs TRBV7-3 and TRBJ1-2; TRBD1 matches at 10 bases. The CDR3 nucleotides are TGTGCCAGCAGTGATATGGGGACAGGGGACATCATTACCTTC. The encoded protein is CASSDMGTGDIITF.